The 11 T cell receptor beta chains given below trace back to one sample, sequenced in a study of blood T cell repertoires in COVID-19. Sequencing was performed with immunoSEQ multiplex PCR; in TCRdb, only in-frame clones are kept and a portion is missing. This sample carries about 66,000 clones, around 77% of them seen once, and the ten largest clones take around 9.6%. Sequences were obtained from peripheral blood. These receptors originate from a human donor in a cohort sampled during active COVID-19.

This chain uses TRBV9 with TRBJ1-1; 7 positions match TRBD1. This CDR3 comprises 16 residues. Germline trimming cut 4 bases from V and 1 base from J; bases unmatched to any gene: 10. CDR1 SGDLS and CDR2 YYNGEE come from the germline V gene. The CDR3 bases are TGTGCCAGCAGCCCCCGAAGCAGGGGGACGAACACTGAAGCTTTCTTT. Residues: CASSPRSRGTNTEAFF.

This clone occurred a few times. CDR3 bases: TGTGCCAGCAGCTTAGCGCTCGCGGCGAACACCGGGGAGCTGTTTTTT. Its protein is CASSLALAANTGELFF. The genes are TRBV7-9 and TRBJ2-2; D remains unclear. Germline V lookup: CDR1 SEHNR, CDR2 FQNEAQ (reference sequence). This CDR3 has 16 amino acids. V gave up 0 bases and J gave up 0 bases, with 8 bases separating them.

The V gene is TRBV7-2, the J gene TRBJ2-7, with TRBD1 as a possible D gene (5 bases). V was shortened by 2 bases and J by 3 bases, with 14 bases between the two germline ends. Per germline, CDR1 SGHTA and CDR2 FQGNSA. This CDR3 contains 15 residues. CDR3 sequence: CASSLIRAMSYEQYF. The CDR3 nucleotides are TGTGCCAGCAGCTTAATCAGGGCGATGAGCTACGAGCAGTACTTC.

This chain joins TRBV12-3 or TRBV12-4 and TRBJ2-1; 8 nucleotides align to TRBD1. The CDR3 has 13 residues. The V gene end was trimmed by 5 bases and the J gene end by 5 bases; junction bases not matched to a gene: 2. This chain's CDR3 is CASSRTGNNEQFF. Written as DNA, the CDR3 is TGTGCCAGCAGTCGGACAGGGAACAATGAGCAGTTCTTC.

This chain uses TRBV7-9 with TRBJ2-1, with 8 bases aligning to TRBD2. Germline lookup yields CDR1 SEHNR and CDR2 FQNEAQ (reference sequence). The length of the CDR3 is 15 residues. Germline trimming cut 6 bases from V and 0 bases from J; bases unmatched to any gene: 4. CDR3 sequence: CASSQSGSSYNEQFF. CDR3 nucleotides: TGTGCCAGCAGTCAAAGCGGGAGCTCCTACAATGAGCAGTTCTTC.

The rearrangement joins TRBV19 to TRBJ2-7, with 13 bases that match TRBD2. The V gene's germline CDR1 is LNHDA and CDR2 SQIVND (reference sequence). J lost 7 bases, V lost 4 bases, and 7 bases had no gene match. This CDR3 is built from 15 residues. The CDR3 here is CASSTAGLAGDEQYF. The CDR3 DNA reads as TGTGCCAGTAGTACCGCCGGACTAGCGGGAGATGAGCAGTACTTC.

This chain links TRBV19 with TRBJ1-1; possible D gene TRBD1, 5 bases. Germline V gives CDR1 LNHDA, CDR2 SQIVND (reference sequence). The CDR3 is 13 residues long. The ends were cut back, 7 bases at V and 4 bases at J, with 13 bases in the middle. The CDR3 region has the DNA TGTGCCAGTACTTTTGGGGCTGGCACTGAAGCTTTCTTT. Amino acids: CASTFGAGTEAFF.

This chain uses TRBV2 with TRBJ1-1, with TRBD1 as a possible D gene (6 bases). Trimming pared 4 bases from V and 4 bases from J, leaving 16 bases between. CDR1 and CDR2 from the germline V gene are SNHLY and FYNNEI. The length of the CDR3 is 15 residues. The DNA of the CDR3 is TGTGCCAGCAGTGGGCGGCAGGGGCAAGGCACTGAAGCTTTCTTT. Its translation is CASSGRQGQGTEAFF.

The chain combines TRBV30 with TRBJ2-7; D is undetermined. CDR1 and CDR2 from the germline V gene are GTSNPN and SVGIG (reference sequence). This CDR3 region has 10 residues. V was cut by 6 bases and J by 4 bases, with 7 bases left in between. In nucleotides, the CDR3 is TGTGCCTGCGACGGGTACGAGCAGTACTTC. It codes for CACDGYEQYF. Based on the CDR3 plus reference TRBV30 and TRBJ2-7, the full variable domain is SQTIHQWPATLVQPVGSPLSLECTVEGTSNPNLYWYRQAAGRGLQLLFYSVGIGQISSEVPQNLSASRPQDRQFILSSKKLLLSDSGFYLCACDGYEQYFGPGTRLTVT.

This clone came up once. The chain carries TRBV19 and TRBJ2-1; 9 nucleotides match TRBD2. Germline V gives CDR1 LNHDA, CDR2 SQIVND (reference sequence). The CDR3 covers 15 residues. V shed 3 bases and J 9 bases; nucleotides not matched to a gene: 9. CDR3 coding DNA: TGTGCCAGTAGTATGGTAGCGGGAGCCAACGGTGAGCAGTTCTTC. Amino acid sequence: CASSMVAGANGEQFF.

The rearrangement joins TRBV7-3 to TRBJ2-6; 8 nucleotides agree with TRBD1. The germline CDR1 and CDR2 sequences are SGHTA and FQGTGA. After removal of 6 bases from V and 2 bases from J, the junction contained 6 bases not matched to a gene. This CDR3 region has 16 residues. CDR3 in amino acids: CASRKTGETGANVLTF. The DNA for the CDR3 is TGTGCCAGCAGGAAGACAGGGGAAACTGGGGCCAACGTCCTGACTTTC. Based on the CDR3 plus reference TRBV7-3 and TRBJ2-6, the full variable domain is GAGVSQTPSNKVTEKGKYVELRCDPISGHTALYWYRQSLGQGPEFLIYFQGTGAADDSGLPNDRFFAVRPEGSVSTLKIQRTERGDSAVYLCASRKTGETGANVLTFGAGSRLTVL.